These 32 T cell receptor beta chains originate from one sample sequenced in a study of blood T cell repertoires in COVID-19 (dated by TCRdb to the early 2020s). Libraries were built with the immunoSEQ multiplex PCR assay. TCRdb obtained this table from immuneACCESS and retained in-frame rearrangements with V and J assigned. These tables miss some clones; where compared with another copy, unresolved V genes account for less than half of the shortfall, and the remainder is unexplained. For this sample the table gives a few hundred thousand clones, of which approximately 87% were detected only once. Clones ranked in the top ten supply about 1.7% of the sample. The sequencing sample was made of PBMCs or T cells enriched from blood (not recorded which). Receptors were obtained from a woman between 40 and 50 years old who had recovered from COVID-19.

The V gene is TRBV10-2, the J gene TRBJ2-3; 7 positions agree with TRBD2. The trim removed 4 bases at V and 6 bases at J, leaving 7 bases unmatched. This CDR3 has 14 amino acids. Germline V gene lookup returns CDR1 WSHSY and CDR2 SAAADI. The CDR3 DNA reads TGCGCCAGCAGTGGGGACTGGCGGGGGGATACGCAGTATTTT. Translated: CASSGDWRGDTQYF.

The chain couples TRBV4-1 to TRBJ1-2; TRBD1 matches at 8 bases. CDR1 MGHRA and CDR2 YSYEKL come from the germline V gene. This CDR3 is 14 amino acids long. V lost 5 bases, J lost 6 bases, and 8 bases stayed unmatched. CDR3 residues: CASSSDREIDGYTF. As DNA, the CDR3 is TGCGCCAGCAGCTCGGACAGGGAAATTGATGGCTACACCTTC.

Here the CDR3 reads CAITDTDTGELFF. CDR3 coding DNA: TGTGCCATCACCGACACCGACACCGGGGAGCTGTTTTTT. V and J are TRBV10-3 and TRBJ2-2; no reliable D call. Deletions cut 7 bases from V and 3 bases from J, with 9 bases between. The germline V gene encodes CDR1 ENHRY and CDR2 SYGVKD. The CDR3 length is 13 residues.

The chain links TRBV19 to TRBJ2-5, with D perhaps matching TRBD2 (7 bases). The CDR3 spans 14 residues. Germline V gene data show CDR1 as LNHDA and CDR2 as SQIVND (reference sequence). Trimming left V 7 bases short and J 4 bases short, with 16 bases between. The CDR3 nucleotides are TGTGCCAGTAAGGTATCGGGGGGCCGAGAGACCCAGTACTTC. Its translation: CASKVSGGRETQYF.

V gene TRBV9 combines with J gene TRBJ2-6; D unresolved. Trimming pared 4 bases from V and 1 base from J, leaving 21 bases between. The germline V gene encodes CDR1 SGDLS and CDR2 YYNGEE. This CDR3 comprises 19 residues. CDR3 nucleotide sequence: TGTGCCAGCAGCTCCCACCCGGGTTCCCGTAAATCTGGGGCCAACGTCCTGACTTTC. It encodes CASSSHPGSRKSGANVLTF.

The chain combines TRBV18 with TRBJ2-5; D is possibly TRBD1 (6 bases). Germline values: CDR1 KGHSH, CDR2 LQKENI. The CDR3 spans 14 residues. V gave up 2 bases and J gave up 2 bases, with 9 bases separating them. The CDR3 nucleotides read TGTGCCAGCTCACCAAGGACAGTGCAAGAGACCCAGTACTTC. As protein: CASSPRTVQETQYF.

CDR3: CASSPSPPGEWTQYF. CDR3 DNA: TGTGCCAGCAGTCCCTCCCCTCCTGGGGAGTGGACCCAGTACTTC. The chain uses TRBV6-2 or TRBV6-3 and TRBJ2-5, with a possible D match to TRBD2 (5 bases). Trimming pared 5 bases from V and 7 bases from J, leaving 20 bases between. Germline loops: CDR1 MNHEY, CDR2 SVGEGT. The CDR3 runs 15 residues.

The chain joins TRBV5-5 to TRBJ1-1; D call uncertain. Trimming took 2 bases from V and 9 from J, leaving 11 bases between them. The CDR3 totals 12 residues. Germline V gene data show CDR1 as SGHKS and CDR2 as YYEKEE (reference sequence). The CDR3 coding sequence is TGTGCCAGCAGCTTTGAGTCGCCCCAAGCTTTCTTT. Amino acid sequence: CASSFESPQAFF.

V usage is TRBV3-1 (or the pseudogene TRBV3-2) and J usage is TRBJ2-5; TRBD2 matches at 7 bases. V gave up 4 bases and J gave up 5 bases; unmatched junction bases: 7. This CDR3 contains 14 residues. Germline V gives CDR1 LGHDT, CDR2 YNNKEL (reference sequence). The CDR3 here is CASSPDGGIETQYF. CDR3 coding DNA: TGTGCCAGCAGCCCCGACGGGGGGATTGAGACCCAGTACTTC.

The chain has TRBV11-2 and TRBJ1-1; D ambiguous. With 3 bases removed from V and 1 base from J, the gap between germline ends came to 6 bases. The germline gives CDR1 SGHAT, CDR2 FQNNGV. This CDR3 is 13 amino acids long. CDR3 nucleotides: TGTGCCAGCAGCTTGACACCGAACACTGAAGCTTTCTTT. It translates to CASSLTPNTEAFF.

V usage is TRBV29-1 and J usage is TRBJ2-3, with a possible D match to TRBD1 (6 bases). In germline, CDR1 is SQVTM, CDR2 ANQGSEA. The CDR3 has 15 amino acids. The germline V and J ends were trimmed by 1 base and 1 base, with 12 bases remaining between them. The CDR3: CSVEVSQGRTDTQYF. CDR3 nucleotides: TGCAGCGTTGAAGTTAGCCAGGGGCGCACAGATACGCAGTATTTT.

The CDR3 spells CASSYPVETQYF. The CDR3, as DNA: TGTGCCAGCAGTTACCCCGTAGAGACCCAGTACTTC. The chain recombines TRBV6-2 or TRBV6-3 with TRBJ2-5; no clear D. The V end was cut by 2 bases, the J end by 4 bases, with 5 bases between. Germline V gives CDR1 MNHEY, CDR2 SVGEGT. The CDR3 loop spans 12 amino acids.

V and J are TRBV27 and TRBJ2-7; TRBD2 matches 8 bases. CDR1 is MNHEY, CDR2 SMNVEV, per germline (reference sequence). V was clipped by 8 bases and J by 0 bases; unmatched bases: 6. The CDR3 covers 14 residues. Here the CDR3 reads CASAFGGVSYEQYF. DNA of the CDR3: TGTGCCAGCGCGTTCGGGGGGGTCTCCTACGAGCAGTACTTC.

V gene TRBV7-8 combines with J gene TRBJ2-2, with 7 bases identical to TRBD2. With 2 bases clipped from V and 0 bases from J, the junction kept 3 bases outside the gene matches. The CDR3 is 16 amino acids. From germline, CDR1 is SGHVS and CDR2 FQNEAQ. The CDR3 loop is CASSLSSGTNTGELFF. CDR3 sequence (DNA): TGTGCCAGCAGCTTATCTAGCGGTACGAACACCGGGGAGCTGTTTTTT.

The V gene is TRBV10-3, the J gene TRBJ1-2; D gene ambiguous. CDR3 length equals 11 residues. Trimming took off 8 bases at V and 8 bases at J, with 12 bases between the two ends. Germline V lookup: CDR1 ENHRY, CDR2 SYGVKD. DNA for the CDR3: TGTGCCATCTTCCTCGCGGGAGGCTACACCTTC. This translates into CAIFLAGGYTF.

This chain links TRBV19 with TRBJ1-6, with D maybe TRBD1 (6 bases). Germline V lookup: CDR1 LNHDA, CDR2 SQIVND (reference sequence). The CDR3 runs to 14 residues. V lost 3 bases and J 7 bases, leaving 10 bases between the germline ends. CDR3 region: CASSMVGGNSPLHF. CDR3 in DNA: TGTGCCAGTAGTATGGTAGGGGGAAATTCACCCCTCCACTTT.

The rearrangement links TRBV4-3 to TRBJ2-1, with TRBD2 matching over 8 bases. Germline V gives CDR1 LGHNA, CDR2 YSLEER. Losses at the gene ends were 4 bases for V and 0 bases for J; bases not matched to a gene: 11. The CDR3 has 18 residues. The CDR3 protein is CASSREWERENSYNEQFF. For the CDR3, the DNA is TGCGCCAGCAGCCGAGAGTGGGAGCGGGAGAACTCCTACAATGAGCAGTTCTTC.

This chain uses TRBV19 with TRBJ1-2, with 9 positions matching TRBD1. This CDR3 contains 15 residues. V was pared by 5 bases and J by 5 bases, with 9 bases of the junction left unmatched. The germline V gene has CDR1 LNHDA and CDR2 SQIVND (reference sequence). In DNA, the CDR3 is TGTGCCAGTAGTTCAGGACAGGGGACCGGGTATGGCTACACCTTC. This translates into CASSSGQGTGYGYTF.

The genes are TRBV9 and TRBJ1-4; TRBD1 might be the D (5 bases). Looked up from germline, CDR1 is SGDLS and CDR2 is YYNGEE. This CDR3 is built from 17 residues. Trimming stripped 0 bases from V and 7 bases from J, with 19 bases between. The CDR3 here is CASSVDPRGGGIEKLFF. CDR3 sequence (DNA): TGTGCCAGCAGCGTAGATCCTCGGGGGGGTGGAATTGAAAAACTGTTTTTT.

V and J are TRBV7-9 and TRBJ2-3, with TRBD2 matching over 10 bases. The germline V gene has CDR1 SEHNR and CDR2 FQNEAQ (reference sequence). V trimming: 5 bases; J trimming: 3 bases; junction bases outside the gene matches: 8. This CDR3 spans 16 amino acids. CDR3 protein: CASSLSYSGRTDTQYF. In nucleotides, the CDR3 is TGTGCCAGCAGCCTATCGTATAGCGGGAGGACAGATACGCAGTATTTT.

The chain uses TRBV29-1 and TRBJ2-1; 11 nucleotides match TRBD1. The CDR3 sequence is 15 residues long. Germline lookup yields CDR1 SQVTM and CDR2 ANQGSEA. The J segment lost 6 bases and the V segment lost 6 bases, leaving 10 bases of the junction unmatched. The CDR3 is CSVRWGTGGSNEQFF. CDR3 in DNA: TGCAGCGTGCGTTGGGGGACAGGGGGTTCCAATGAGCAGTTCTTC.

V is TRBV18 and J is TRBJ1-3, with D uncertain. The CDR3 has 16 amino acids. Trimming stripped 4 bases from V and 0 bases from J, with 13 bases between. In germline, CDR1 is KGHSH, CDR2 LQKENI. DNA of the CDR3: TGTGCCAGCTCACTCCCCCCAGGCTACTCTGGAAACACCATATATTTT. This translates into CASSLPPGYSGNTIYF.

The chain carries TRBV5-1 and TRBJ2-5; 7 bases are a match to TRBD1. Germline CDR1 reads SGHRS; CDR2 reads YFSETQ. This CDR3 contains 13 residues. Unmatched junction bases numbered 5, after V lost 7 bases and J lost 2 bases. As DNA, the CDR3 is TGCGCCAGCTACGACAGGGTACAAGAGACCCAGTACTTC. The encoded protein is CASYDRVQETQYF.

CDR3 sequence (DNA): TGTGCCAGCAGCATCACTCGGGGGAACACTGAAGCTTTCTTT. Translated: CASSITRGNTEAFF. The J gene is TRBJ1-1, the V gene TRBV11-2; D call uncertain. Trimming pared 5 bases from V and 1 base from J, leaving 11 bases between. Germline lookup yields CDR1 SGHAT and CDR2 FQNNGV. The CDR3 covers 14 residues.

The chain joins TRBV3-1 (or the pseudogene TRBV3-2) to TRBJ2-2; 12 bases match TRBD2. Germline assignment: CDR1 LGHDT and CDR2 YNNKEL (reference sequence). V shed 0 bases and J 0 bases; nucleotides not matched to a gene: 17. The CDR3 is made up of 23 amino acids. CDR3: CASSQDPLAGGALYATNTGELFF. The DNA of the CDR3 is TGTGCCAGCAGCCAAGATCCACTAGCGGGAGGTGCCCTCTACGCTACGAACACCGGGGAGCTGTTTTTT.

This chain links TRBV4-2 with TRBJ1-1; maybe TRBD1 (5 bases). Trimming cost V 0 bases and J 7 bases, with 15 bases left between them. This CDR3 region has 15 residues. Germline CDR1 LGHNA, CDR2 YNFKEQ. CDR3 bases: TGTGCCAGCAGCCAAGATACGAAGGGGAGGAGTGAAGCTTTCTTT. Its protein product is CASSQDTKGRSEAFF.

This chain links TRBV10-3 with TRBJ2-7; D possibly corresponds to TRBD1 (6 bases). The V gene's germline CDR1 is ENHRY and CDR2 SYGVKD. The CDR3 has 14 residues. V dropped 7 bases and J dropped 7 bases, with 20 bases sitting between them. DNA for the CDR3: TGTGCCATCACAAGCCTGGGACACGAGGAAGAGCAGTACTTC. Translated: CAITSLGHEEEQYF.

The J gene is TRBJ1-1, the V gene TRBV10-3; D is perhaps TRBD1 (6 bases). This CDR3 has 18 amino acids. Per germline, CDR1 ENHRY and CDR2 SYGVKD. The V end lost 0 bases, the J end lost 0 bases, and 17 bases lay between the germline ends. The CDR3 DNA reads TGTGCCATCAGTGAGTCGTTCCGTGGCAGGGGAATGAACACTGAAGCTTTCTTT. Translated: CAISESFRGRGMNTEAFF.

The chain combines TRBV4-3 with TRBJ1-2; 9 bases are a match to TRBD1. CDR1 LGHNA and CDR2 YSLEER come from the germline V gene. The CDR3 loop spans 15 amino acids. With V trimmed by 4 bases and J by 5 bases, 8 bases remained unmatched. CDR3 region: CASSPAGTGRYGYTF. CDR3 nucleotides: TGCGCCAGCAGCCCTGCGGGGACAGGGAGATATGGCTACACCTTC.

The rearrangement uses TRBV30 and TRBJ1-1, with D possibly matching TRBD1 (6 bases). The ends were cut back, 1 base at V and 1 base at J, with 13 bases in the middle. CDR3 length equals 15 residues. Germline CDR1 and CDR2: GTSNPN and SVGIG (reference sequence). The CDR3 spells CAWSALGGANTEAFF. The CDR3 DNA reads as TGTGCCTGGAGTGCTCTGGGGGGGGCGAACACTGAAGCTTTCTTT.

This chain links TRBV5-4 with TRBJ1-1, with 7 bases that match TRBD1. J gave up 1 base and V 2 bases, and 2 bases lay outside the gene matches. This CDR3 is built from 14 residues. CDR1 SGHNT and CDR2 YYREEE come from the germline V gene (reference sequence). The CDR3 loop is CASSLGTENTEAFF. The CDR3 DNA is TGTGCCAGCAGCTTAGGGACAGAGAACACTGAAGCTTTCTTT.

The chain combines TRBV5-4 with TRBJ1-4, with 9 bases aligning to TRBD1. The CDR3 runs 16 residues. The V gene end was trimmed by 0 bases and the J gene end by 9 bases; junction bases not matched to a gene: 9. Germline CDR1 and CDR2: SGHNT and YYREEE (reference sequence). The CDR3 sequence: CASSLGGTGPKKKLFF. In nucleotides, the CDR3 is TGTGCCAGCAGCTTGGGAGGGACAGGGCCCAAGAAAAAACTGTTTTTT. The variable domain in full, with the rest retrieved from reference TRBV5-4 and TRBJ1-4, is ETGVTQSPTHLIKTRGQQVTLRCSSQSGHNTVSWYQQALGQGPQFIFQYYREEENGRGNFPPRFSGLQFPNYSSELNVNALELDDSALYLCASSLGGTGPKKKLFFGSGTQLSVL.